The next 32 T cell receptor beta chains were all read from a single sample in a study of blood T cell repertoires in COVID-19 (TCRdb year 2020). The receptor library was made with the immunoSEQ multiplex PCR assay. TCRdb mirrors the immuneACCESS table, restricted to in-frame sequences. Some clones are absent from its copies; in checked studies, under half trace to an unresolved V gene, and the reason for the others is unknown. The sample table holds 60,000 to 75,000 clones, of which approximately 85% were seen once. The leading ten clones occupy approximately 5.5% of the sample. Sequencing was carried out using peripheral blood. The receptor set was obtained from a human donor in a cohort sampled during active COVID-19.

V and J are TRBV24-1 and TRBJ1-5; 10 bases are shared with TRBD1. V was pared by 9 bases and J by 4 bases, with 8 bases of the junction left unmatched. Germline CDR1 reads KGHDR; CDR2 reads SFDVKD. The CDR3 consists of 15 residues. The CDR3 region is CATGDGQGGNQPQHF. In DNA form, the CDR3 reads TGTGCCACCGGCGACGGACAGGGGGGAAATCAGCCCCAGCATTTT.

The chain is built from TRBV7-6 and TRBJ2-1, with 10 positions matching TRBD2. CDR3 size: 16 residues. Germline-derived CDR1 and CDR2 are SGHVS and FNYEAQ. V was pared by 0 bases and J by 8 bases, with 7 bases of the junction left unmatched. The CDR3 DNA reads TGTGCCAGCAGCTTAGCGCGAGCGGGGGGGCCGGATGAGCAGTTCTTC. This encodes CASSLARAGGPDEQFF.

This chain joins TRBV10-3 and TRBJ2-7; maybe TRBD2 (5 bases). This CDR3 has 12 residues. Per germline, CDR1 ENHRY and CDR2 SYGVKD. V was cut by 3 bases and J by 7 bases, with 10 bases left in between. The CDR3 coding sequence is TGTGCCATCAGTGACGGGGTGGGGGAGCAGTACTTC. This codes for CAISDGVGEQYF.

Many counts were recorded for this clone. The chain uses TRBV2 and TRBJ2-7; 9 nucleotides agree with TRBD1. CDR1 and CDR2 (germline): SNHLY, FYNNEI. V dropped 6 bases and J dropped 5; count of bases not matched to a gene: 8. The CDR3 has 14 residues. CDR3 region: CASSDGTGRNEQYF. CDR3 nucleotides: TGTGCCAGCAGCGACGGGACAGGGAGGAACGAGCAGTACTTC.

CDR3 nucleotide sequence: TGTGCCAGCAGTGATCAAGGGGGGACAGGGGGTTCACCCCTCCACTTT. Encoded protein: CASSDQGGTGGSPLHF. The gene calls are TRBV2 and TRBJ1-6; 11 nucleotides line up with TRBD1. The CDR3 length is 16 residues. With 3 bases clipped from V and 9 bases from J, the junction kept 7 bases outside the gene matches. Germline CDR1 SNHLY, CDR2 FYNNEI.

This chain joins TRBV12-3 or TRBV12-4 and TRBJ2-3; D ambiguous. The CDR3 totals 12 residues. The V end lost 7 bases, the J end lost 11 bases, and 16 bases lay between the germline ends. This chain's CDR3 is CASTYGDNGQYF. CDR3 bases: TGTGCCAGCACTTACGGAGATAATGGGCAGTATTTT.

This clone appeared a single time. The V and J genes are TRBV29-1 and TRBJ1-4; D remains unclear. There are 11 residues in the CDR3. Germline V gene data show CDR1 as SQVTM and CDR2 as ANQGSEA. Deletions cut 5 bases from V and 5 bases from J, with 6 bases between. In nucleotides, the CDR3 is TGCAGCGTTAGAGAAAATGAAAAACTGTTTTTT. Its translation: CSVRENEKLFF.

This CDR3 reads CASSPGPGGADTQYF. CDR3 nucleotides: TGTGCCAGCAGCCCAGGCCCCGGGGGAGCAGATACGCAGTATTTT. The chain has TRBV7-2 and TRBJ2-3, with a tentative D call TRBD2 (6 bases). The CDR3 consists of 15 residues. The V and J ends lost 5 bases and 4 bases respectively, with 16 bases between them. CDR1 and CDR2 from the germline V gene are SGHTA and FQGNSA.

The chain couples TRBV5-1 to TRBJ1-4; 7 bases line up with TRBD1. The trim removed 2 bases at V and 3 bases at J, leaving 4 bases unmatched. The CDR3 runs to 15 residues. Germline V gene sequence: CDR1 SGHRS, CDR2 YFSETQ. As DNA, the CDR3 is TGCGCCAGCAGCTTAGACAGGGTGGCTAATGAAAAACTGTTTTTT. It translates to CASSLDRVANEKLFF.

This sequence joins TRBV2 and TRBJ2-5; 10 bases agree with TRBD2. This CDR3 has 17 residues. With 7 bases clipped from V and 5 bases from J, the junction kept 16 bases outside the gene matches. The germline V gene has CDR1 SNHLY and CDR2 FYNNEI. The CDR3 is CASTSPGLAALVETQYF. In nucleotides, the CDR3 is TGTGCCAGCACCTCTCCCGGACTAGCGGCATTGGTGGAGACCCAGTACTTC.

J is TRBJ2-4 and V is TRBV12-3 or TRBV12-4; a possible D gene is TRBD1 (6 bases). Trimming removed 6 bases from V and 9 bases from J, with 12 bases in between. CDR3 size: 12 residues. The CDR3 region is CASRDSMPIQYF. CDR3 in DNA: TGTGCCAGCAGGGACAGCATGCCCATTCAGTACTTC.

The rearrangement uses TRBV27 and TRBJ2-7; possibly TRBD2 for D (5 bases). The V gene lost 4 bases and the J gene lost 1 base, with 17 bases spanning the gap. Germline lookup yields CDR1 MNHEY and CDR2 SMNVEV (reference sequence). The CDR3 sequence is 16 residues long. The CDR3 protein is CASSSFSANPSYEQYF. CDR3 coding DNA: TGTGCCAGCAGTTCCTTTAGCGCAAACCCTTCCTACGAGCAGTACTTC.

The chain links TRBV6-2 or TRBV6-3 to TRBJ2-1, with a possible D match to TRBD2 (6 bases). The length of the CDR3 is 12 residues. The V and J ends lost 4 bases and 8 bases respectively, with 9 bases between them. CDR1 and CDR2 (germline): MNHEY, SVGEGT. The CDR3 nucleotides are TGTGCCAGCAGTTCACGGAGGGATGAGCAGTTCTTC. Encoded protein: CASSSRRDEQFF.

The chain employs TRBV27 and TRBJ1-6; 8 nucleotides agree with TRBD1. The CDR3 loop spans 14 amino acids. Germline CDR1 reads MNHEY; CDR2 reads SMNVEV (reference sequence). V shed 8 bases, J shed 7 bases, and the junction held 7 bases outside the gene matches. The CDR3 bases are TGTGCCAGCGGGTGGACAGGGTTCAATTCACCCCTCCACTTT. Its protein product is CASGWTGFNSPLHF.

The chain uses TRBV7-8 and TRBJ2-5; D is possibly TRBD1 (6 bases). V was clipped by 2 bases and J by 1 base, with 14 bases between them. From germline, CDR1 is SGHVS and CDR2 FQNEAQ. CDR3 length: 16 residues. The DNA of the CDR3 is TGTGCCAGCAGCTTAACTAGGACAGTCCTCCAAGAGACCCAGTACTTC. Encoded protein: CASSLTRTVLQETQYF.

The chain links TRBV10-2 to TRBJ2-3; 11 bases match TRBD2. Germline V gene data show CDR1 as WSHSY and CDR2 as SAAADI. The CDR3 length is 15 residues. With 6 bases clipped from V and 6 bases from J, the junction kept 8 bases outside the gene matches. Here the CDR3 DNA reads TGCGCCAGCAGGCCAACTAGCGGGGGAGGGGATACGCAGTATTTT. Its translation is CASRPTSGGGDTQYF.

The chain uses TRBV13 and TRBJ2-4; D is perhaps TRBD2 (5 bases). CDR1 is PRHDT and CDR2 is FYEKMQ in the germline V gene (reference sequence). V was pared by 2 bases and J by 5 bases, with 19 bases between. This CDR3 has 17 amino acids. The CDR3: CASSLTIDRGNENIQYF. DNA of the CDR3: TGTGCCAGCAGCTTAACCATCGATCGGGGTAACGAAAACATTCAGTACTTC.

The chain links TRBV9 to TRBJ2-3, with 7 bases identical to TRBD1. V lost 3 bases and J lost 0; bases outside the gene matches: 13. The germline V gene encodes CDR1 SGDLS and CDR2 YYNGEE. There are 18 residues in the CDR3. CDR3 in DNA: TGTGCCAGCAGCGGGAAGCTGACAGGGTCGCCTAGCACAGATACGCAGTATTTT. Its translation: CASSGKLTGSPSTDTQYF.

This clone was picked up one time. This sequence joins TRBV9 and TRBJ1-1; D is possibly TRBD1 (5 bases). The CDR3 has 14 residues. Deletions cut 0 bases from V and 0 bases from J, with 6 bases between. Per germline, CDR1 SGDLS and CDR2 YYNGEE. CDR3 protein: CASSVETVNTEAFF. CDR3 sequence (DNA): TGTGCCAGCAGCGTAGAGACAGTGAACACTGAAGCTTTCTTT.

The chain combines TRBV5-4 with TRBJ2-5, with 7 nucleotides matching TRBD2. The CDR3 loop spans 17 amino acids. The junction had 17 bases not matched to a gene; V was cut back by 4 bases and J by 5 bases. The germline V gene has CDR1 SGHNT and CDR2 YYREEE (reference sequence). CDR3 coding DNA: TGTGCCAGCAGCACCGTGCGCGGGAGCCCCTTGCAGGAGACCCAGTACTTC. This codes for CASSTVRGSPLQETQYF.

The V call is TRBV28, the J call TRBJ1-2; D not certain. Germline-derived CDR1 and CDR2 are MDHEN and SYDVKM. V gave up 7 bases and J gave up 3 bases, with 12 bases separating them. The CDR3 has 13 residues. CDR3 DNA: TGTGCCAGCATAAGAAACGGGTACTATGGCTACACCTTC. Amino acids: CASIRNGYYGYTF.

CDR3 nucleotides: TGTGCCAGCTCACCCCCGGAGGGAGGCCAAGAGACCCAGTACTTC. Its translation: CASSPPEGGQETQYF. This chain joins TRBV18 and TRBJ2-5; TRBD2 might be the D (6 bases). Per the germline V gene, CDR1 is KGHSH and CDR2 is LQKENI. V was clipped by 3 bases and J by 1 base, with 12 bases between them. The CDR3 is made up of 15 amino acids.

The chain has TRBV19 and TRBJ2-7; 11 bases are a match to TRBD2. The CDR3 has 15 residues. The germline V gene has CDR1 LNHDA and CDR2 SQIVND (reference sequence). V lost 2 bases to trimming and J lost 0 bases; unmatched junction nucleotides: 0. This chain's CDR3 is CASSITSGSSYEQYF. In nucleotides, the CDR3 is TGTGCCAGTAGTATAACTAGCGGGAGCTCCTACGAGCAGTACTTC. Based on the CDR3 plus reference TRBV19 and TRBJ2-7, the full variable domain is DGGITQSPKYLFRKEGQNVTLSCEQNLNHDAMYWYRQDPGQGLRLIYYSQIVNDFQKGDIAEGYSVSREKKESFPLTVTSAQKNPTAFYLCASSITSGSSYEQYFGPGTRLTVT.

The CDR3 is CASSEFSAGEQFF. The CDR3 DNA reads TGCGCCAGCAGTGAGTTCTCCGCAGGTGAGCAGTTCTTC. V is TRBV10-1 and J is TRBJ2-1; D unclear. The V gene lost 1 base and the J gene lost 9 bases, with 10 bases spanning the gap. CDR1 is WNHNN, CDR2 SYGVQD, per germline (reference sequence). This CDR3 is built from 13 residues.

The rearrangement uses TRBV3-1 (or the pseudogene TRBV3-2) and TRBJ2-3, with 12 bases fitting TRBD2. Germline V gene lookup returns CDR1 LGHDT and CDR2 YNNKEL (reference sequence). V lost 0 bases and J lost 7; bases outside the gene matches: 5. The CDR3 runs 16 residues. CDR3 in amino acids: CASSQDASGRANTQYF. CDR3 DNA sequence: TGTGCCAGCAGCCAAGACGCTAGCGGGAGGGCGAATACGCAGTATTTT.

The rearrangement links TRBV5-1 to TRBJ2-3; 12 bases align to TRBD2. The CDR3 is made up of 17 amino acids. J lost 0 bases, V lost 3 bases, and 5 bases had no gene match. From germline, CDR1 is SGHRS and CDR2 YFSETQ. CDR3: CASSSGTSGPSTDTQYF. The DNA of the CDR3 is TGCGCCAGCAGCTCGGGGACTAGCGGGCCCAGCACAGATACGCAGTATTTT.

The rearrangement uses TRBV5-1 and TRBJ2-2, with 8 bases identical to TRBD1. The CDR3 consists of 16 residues. With 1 base clipped from V and 6 bases from J, the junction kept 8 bases outside the gene matches. Germline lookup yields CDR1 SGHRS and CDR2 YFSETQ. CDR3 DNA: TGCGCCAGCAGCTTGACCCGGGACAGGTTCCCCGGGGAGCTGTTTTTT. Its translation is CASSLTRDRFPGELFF.

V usage is TRBV28 and J usage is TRBJ1-6, with D tentatively TRBD1 (6 bases). CDR3 length: 16 amino acids. The germline V gene has CDR1 MDHEN and CDR2 SYDVKM. V lost 6 bases to trimming and J lost 8 bases, with 20 bases between them. The CDR3 spells CASSSSERGYDSPLHF. In DNA, the CDR3 is TGTGCCAGCAGCTCCTCCGAAAGGGGGTATGATTCACCCCTCCACTTT.

The chain is built from TRBV6-4 and TRBJ2-1; the match to TRBD2 covers 9 bases. CDR3 size: 14 residues. Germline assignment: CDR1 MRHNA and CDR2 SNTAGT. The J segment lost 9 bases and the V segment lost 3 bases, leaving 6 bases of the junction unmatched. The CDR3 loop is CASSELAGSFEQFF. The CDR3 coding sequence is TGTGCCAGCAGTGAGCTAGCGGGGAGTTTTGAGCAGTTCTTC.

CDR3 sequence (DNA): TGTGCCAGCAGCCAAAATGGACAGGGGGGCGAGCAGTACTTC. Translating gives CASSQNGQGGEQYF. The chain uses TRBV7-6 and TRBJ2-7; 10 positions match TRBD1. V shed 5 bases, J shed 6 bases, and the junction held 7 bases outside the gene matches. The germline gives CDR1 SGHVS, CDR2 FNYEAQ. The CDR3 totals 14 residues.

This clone was seen only once. CDR3 DNA sequence: TGCGCCAGCAGCCAAGTTTCTACAGGGGAATCCTACGAGCAGTACTTC. Encoded protein: CASSQVSTGESYEQYF. The rearrangement uses TRBV4-1 and TRBJ2-7, with 7 bases fitting TRBD1. This CDR3 contains 16 residues. V was pared by 1 base and J by 1 base, with 7 bases of the junction left unmatched. CDR1 and CDR2 from the germline V gene are MGHRA and YSYEKL.

The V and J genes are TRBV4-1 and TRBJ2-1; 7 nucleotides match TRBD1. Per germline, CDR1 MGHRA and CDR2 YSYEKL. Trimming removed 4 bases from V and 0 bases from J; junction bases left unmatched: 9. The CDR3 loop spans 17 amino acids. The CDR3 loop reads CASSPRQGPSSYNEQFF. For the CDR3, the DNA is TGCGCCAGCAGCCCCAGACAGGGACCAAGCTCCTACAATGAGCAGTTCTTC.